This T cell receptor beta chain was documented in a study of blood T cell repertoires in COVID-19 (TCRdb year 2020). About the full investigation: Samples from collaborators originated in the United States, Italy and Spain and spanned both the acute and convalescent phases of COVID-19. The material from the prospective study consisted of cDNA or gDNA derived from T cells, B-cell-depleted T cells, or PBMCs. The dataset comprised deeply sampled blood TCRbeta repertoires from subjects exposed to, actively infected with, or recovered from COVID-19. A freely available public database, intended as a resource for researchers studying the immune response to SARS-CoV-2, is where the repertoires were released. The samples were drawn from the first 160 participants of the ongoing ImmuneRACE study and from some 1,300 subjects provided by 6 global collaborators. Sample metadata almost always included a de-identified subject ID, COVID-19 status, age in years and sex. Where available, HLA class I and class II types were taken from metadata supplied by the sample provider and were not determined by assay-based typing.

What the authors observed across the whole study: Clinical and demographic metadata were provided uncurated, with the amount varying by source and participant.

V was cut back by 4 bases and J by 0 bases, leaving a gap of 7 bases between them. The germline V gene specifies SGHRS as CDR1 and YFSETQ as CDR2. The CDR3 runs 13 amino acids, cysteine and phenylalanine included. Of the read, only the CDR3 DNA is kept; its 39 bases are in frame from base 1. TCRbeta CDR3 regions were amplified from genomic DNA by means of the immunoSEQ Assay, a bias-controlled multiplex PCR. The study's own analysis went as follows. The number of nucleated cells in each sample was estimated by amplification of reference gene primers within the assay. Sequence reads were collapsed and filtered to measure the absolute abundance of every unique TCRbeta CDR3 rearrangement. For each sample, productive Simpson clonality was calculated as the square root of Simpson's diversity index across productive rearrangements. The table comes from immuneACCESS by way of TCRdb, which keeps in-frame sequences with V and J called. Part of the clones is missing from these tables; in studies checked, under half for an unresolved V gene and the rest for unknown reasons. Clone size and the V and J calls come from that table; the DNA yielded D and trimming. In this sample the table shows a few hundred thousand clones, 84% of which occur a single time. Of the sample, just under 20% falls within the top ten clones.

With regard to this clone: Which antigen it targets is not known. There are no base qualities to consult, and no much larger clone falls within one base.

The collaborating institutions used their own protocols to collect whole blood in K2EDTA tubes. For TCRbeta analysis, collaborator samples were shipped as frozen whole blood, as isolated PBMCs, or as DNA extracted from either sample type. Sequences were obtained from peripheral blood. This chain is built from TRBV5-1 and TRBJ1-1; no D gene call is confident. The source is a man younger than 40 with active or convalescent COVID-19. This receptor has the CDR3 CASSIDLNTEAFF. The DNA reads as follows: TGCGCCAGCAGCATAGATCTGAACACTGAAGCTTTCTTT.